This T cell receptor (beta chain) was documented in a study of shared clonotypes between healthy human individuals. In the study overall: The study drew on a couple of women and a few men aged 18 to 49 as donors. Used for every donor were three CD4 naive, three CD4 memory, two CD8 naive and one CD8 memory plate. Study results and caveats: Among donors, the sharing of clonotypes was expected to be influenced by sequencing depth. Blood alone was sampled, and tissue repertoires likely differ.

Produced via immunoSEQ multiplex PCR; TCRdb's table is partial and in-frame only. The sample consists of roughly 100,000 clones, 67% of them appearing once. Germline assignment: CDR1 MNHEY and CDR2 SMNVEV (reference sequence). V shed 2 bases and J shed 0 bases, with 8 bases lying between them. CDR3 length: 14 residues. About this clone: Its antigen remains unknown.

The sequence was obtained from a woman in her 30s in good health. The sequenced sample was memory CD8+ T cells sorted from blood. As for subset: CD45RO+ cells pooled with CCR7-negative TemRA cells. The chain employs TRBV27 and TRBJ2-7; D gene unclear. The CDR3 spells CASSLNYFSYEQYF. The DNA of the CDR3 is TGTGCCAGCAGTTTAAACTATTTCTCCTACGAGCAGTACTTC.